The 4 T cell receptor beta chains below were found in one sample sequenced in a study of shared clonotypes between healthy human individuals. Clones were sequenced by immunoSEQ multiplex PCR, and TCRdb holds only the in-frame ones, with some missing. The sample carries some 2,500,000 clones, under 95% recorded once. Sequencing was carried out using naive CD4+ T cells from PBMCs. This sample's subset: CD45RA+ positively selected. These TCRs come from a man between 18 and 29 years old in good health. Some clones in this sample may be carry-over from other donors' samples.

The chain joins TRBV11-2 to TRBJ2-7; 14 bases align to TRBD2. Germline lookup yields CDR1 SGHAT and CDR2 FQNNGV. J lost 6 bases, V lost 5 bases, and 6 bases had no gene match. The CDR3 loop spans 15 amino acids. The chain's CDR3 is CASSQGLAGVGEQYF. The DNA of the CDR3 is TGTGCCAGCAGCCAGGGACTAGCGGGAGTCGGCGAGCAGTACTTC. Using reference TRBV11-2 and TRBJ2-7 for the parts outside the CDR3, the full variable domain is EAGVAQSPRYKIIEKRQSVAFWCNPISGHATLYWYQQILGQGPKLLIQFQNNGVVDDSQLPKDRFSAERLKGVDSTLKIQPAKLEDSAVYLCASSQGLAGVGEQYFGPGTRLTVT.

V is TRBV5-1 and J is TRBJ2-5, with no clear D. V shed 5 bases and J shed 5 bases, with 13 bases lying between them. This CDR3 spans 13 amino acids. CDR1 and CDR2 from the germline V gene are SGHRS and YFSETQ. The CDR3: CASRAGSYETQYF. CDR3 sequence (DNA): TGCGCCAGCAGAGCCGGCTCCTACGAGACCCAGTACTTC.

V usage is TRBV27 and J usage is TRBJ1-2; TRBD1 aligns across 8 bases. CDR1 is MNHEY and CDR2 is SMNVEV in the germline V gene (reference sequence). The J segment lost 3 bases and the V segment lost 1 base, leaving 10 bases of the junction unmatched. The CDR3 totals 17 residues. The CDR3 is CASSLFHLGQEDYGYTF. Written as DNA, the CDR3 is TGTGCCAGCAGTTTATTCCATTTGGGACAGGAAGACTATGGCTACACCTTC.

The J gene is TRBJ1-2, the V gene TRBV6-5; TRBD1 is a possible D gene (5 bases). V was pared by 6 bases and J by 8 bases, with 10 bases between. Germline CDR1 and CDR2: MNHEY and SVGAGI. This CDR3 spans 11 amino acids. DNA of the CDR3: TGTGCCAGCAGGTCCAGGGAGGGCTACACCTTC. Amino acids: CASRSREGYTF.